The sequence of this TCR beta chain was determined in a study of OX40 agonist ivuxolimab in advanced cancers. Study context: Under the entry rules, prior anti-PD-1, anti-PD-L1 or anti-CTLA-4 therapy was allowed, and more than 35% had some.

The repertoire was sequenced with immunoSEQ multiplex PCR; TCRdb's copy has only in-frame clones and lacks some. Of approximately 39,000 clones listed, 88% are singletons. This clonotype was obtained from an adult with an advanced solid tumor such as melanoma, head and neck, liver or kidney cancer. Sequencing was performed on CD4+ or CD8+ T cells sorted from blood, taken in a trial of the OX40 agonist ivuxolimab.

CDR3 sequence reads: CAREDGEYGYTF. DNA of the CDR3: TGTGCCAGGGAGGATGGGGAATATGGCTACACCTTC. The gene calls are TRBV30 and TRBJ1-2, with unresolved D. Germline V gives CDR1 GTSNPN, CDR2 SVGIG (reference sequence). Trimming took off 8 bases at V and 5 bases at J, with 15 bases between the two ends. The CDR3 consists of 12 residues.